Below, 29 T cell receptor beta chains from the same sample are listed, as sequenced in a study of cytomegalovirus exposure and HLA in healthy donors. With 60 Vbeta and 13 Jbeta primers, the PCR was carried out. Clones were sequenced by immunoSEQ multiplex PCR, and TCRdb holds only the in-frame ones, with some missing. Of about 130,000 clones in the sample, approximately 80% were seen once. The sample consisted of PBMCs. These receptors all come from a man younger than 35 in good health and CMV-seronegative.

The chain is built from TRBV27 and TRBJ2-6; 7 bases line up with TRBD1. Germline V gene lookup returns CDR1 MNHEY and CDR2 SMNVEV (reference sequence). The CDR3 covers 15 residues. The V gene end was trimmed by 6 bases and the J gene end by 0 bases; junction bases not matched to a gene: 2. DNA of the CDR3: TGTGCCAGCAGGTGGGACAGCTCTGGGGCCAACGTCCTGACTTTC. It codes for CASRWDSSGANVLTF.

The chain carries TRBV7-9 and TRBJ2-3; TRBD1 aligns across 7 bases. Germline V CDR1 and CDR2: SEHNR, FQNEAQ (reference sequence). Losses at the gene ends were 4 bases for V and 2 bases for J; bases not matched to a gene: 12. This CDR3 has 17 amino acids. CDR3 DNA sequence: TGTGCCAGCAGCTCCCCGGCCCGGGACAGACCCACAGATACGCAGTATTTT. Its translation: CASSSPARDRPTDTQYF.

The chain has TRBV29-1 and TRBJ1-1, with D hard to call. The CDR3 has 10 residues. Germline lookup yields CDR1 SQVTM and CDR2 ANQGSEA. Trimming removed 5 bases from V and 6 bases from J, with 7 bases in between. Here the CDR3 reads CSVFGPEAFF. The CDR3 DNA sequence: TGCAGCGTTTTCGGTCCTGAAGCTTTCTTT.

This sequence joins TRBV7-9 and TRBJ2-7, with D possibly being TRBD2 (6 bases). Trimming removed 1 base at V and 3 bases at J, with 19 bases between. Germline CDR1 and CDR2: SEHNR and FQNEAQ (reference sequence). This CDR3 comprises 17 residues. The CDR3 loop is CASSLVPGRTKFYEQYF. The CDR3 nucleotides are TGTGCCAGCAGCTTAGTACCGGGACGGACTAAGTTCTACGAGCAGTACTTC.

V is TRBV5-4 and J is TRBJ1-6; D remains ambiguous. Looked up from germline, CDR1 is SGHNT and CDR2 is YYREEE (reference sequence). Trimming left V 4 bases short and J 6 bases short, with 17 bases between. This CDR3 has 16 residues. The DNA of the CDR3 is TGTGCCAGCAGCACCCCCGAGCCGGGTCGTAATTCACCCCTCCACTTT. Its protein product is CASSTPEPGRNSPLHF.

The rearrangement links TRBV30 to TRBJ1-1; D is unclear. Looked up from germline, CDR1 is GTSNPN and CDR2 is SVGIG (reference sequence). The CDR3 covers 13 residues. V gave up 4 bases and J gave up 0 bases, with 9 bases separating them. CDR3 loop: CAWNILMNTEAFF. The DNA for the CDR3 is TGTGCCTGGAATATATTAATGAACACTGAAGCTTTCTTT.

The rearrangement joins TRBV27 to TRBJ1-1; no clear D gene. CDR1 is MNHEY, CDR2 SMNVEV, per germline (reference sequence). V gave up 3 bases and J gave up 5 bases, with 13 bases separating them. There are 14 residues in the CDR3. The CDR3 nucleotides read TGTGCCAGCAGTTTGCGAGAGGGCAGGACTGAAGCTTTCTTT. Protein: CASSLREGRTEAFF.

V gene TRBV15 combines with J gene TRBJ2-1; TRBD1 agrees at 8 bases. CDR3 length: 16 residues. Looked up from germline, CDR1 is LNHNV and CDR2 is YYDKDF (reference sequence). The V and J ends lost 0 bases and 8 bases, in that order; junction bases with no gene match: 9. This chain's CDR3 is CATSRDAGTGGDEQFF. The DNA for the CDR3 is TGTGCCACCAGCAGAGATGCCGGGACAGGTGGCGATGAGCAGTTCTTC.

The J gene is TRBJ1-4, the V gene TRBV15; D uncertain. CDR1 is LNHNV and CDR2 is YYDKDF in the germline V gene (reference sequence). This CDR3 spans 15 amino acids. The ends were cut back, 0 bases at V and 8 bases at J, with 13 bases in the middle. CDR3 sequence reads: CATSRDPRLGEKLFF. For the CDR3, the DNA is TGTGCCACCAGCAGAGATCCCAGACTCGGGGAAAAACTGTTTTTT.

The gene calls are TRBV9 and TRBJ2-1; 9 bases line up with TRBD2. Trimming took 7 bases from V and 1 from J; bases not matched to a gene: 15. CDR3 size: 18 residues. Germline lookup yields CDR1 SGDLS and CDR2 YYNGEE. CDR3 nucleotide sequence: TGTGCCAGCGGTGGGAGTAGAGCGGGGGGAAATTCCTACAATGAGCAGTTCTTC. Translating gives CASGGSRAGGNSYNEQFF.

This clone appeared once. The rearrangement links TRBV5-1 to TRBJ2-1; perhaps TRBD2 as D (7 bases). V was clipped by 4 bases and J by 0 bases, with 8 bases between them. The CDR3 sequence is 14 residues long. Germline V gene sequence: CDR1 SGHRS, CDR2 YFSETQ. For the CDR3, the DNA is TGCGCCAGCAGCGGGGGGGCCTCCTACAATGAGCAGTTCTTC. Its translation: CASSGGASYNEQFF.

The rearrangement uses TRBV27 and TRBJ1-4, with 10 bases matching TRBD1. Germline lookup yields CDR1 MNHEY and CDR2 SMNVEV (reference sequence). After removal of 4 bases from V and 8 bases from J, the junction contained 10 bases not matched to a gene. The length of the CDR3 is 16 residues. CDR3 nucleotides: TGTGCCAGCAGTTCCCGCCGGGACAGGGGAGAAGAAAAACTGTTTTTT. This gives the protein CASSSRRDRGEEKLFF.

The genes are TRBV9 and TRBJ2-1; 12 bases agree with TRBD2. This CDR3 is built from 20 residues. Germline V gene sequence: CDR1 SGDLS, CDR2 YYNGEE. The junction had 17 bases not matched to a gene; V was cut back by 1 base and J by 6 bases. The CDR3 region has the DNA TGTGCCAGCAGCGTATCTAGCGGGGGGGCTCATGGAGGTGGAGGCAATGAGCAGTTCTTC. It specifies CASSVSSGGAHGGGGNEQFF. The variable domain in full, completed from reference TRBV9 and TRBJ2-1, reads DSGVTQTPKHLITATGQRVTLRCSPRSGDLSVYWYQQSLDQGLQFLIQYYNGEERAKGNILERFSAQQFPDLHSELNLSSLELGDSALYFCASSVSSGGAHGGGGNEQFFGPGTRLTVL.

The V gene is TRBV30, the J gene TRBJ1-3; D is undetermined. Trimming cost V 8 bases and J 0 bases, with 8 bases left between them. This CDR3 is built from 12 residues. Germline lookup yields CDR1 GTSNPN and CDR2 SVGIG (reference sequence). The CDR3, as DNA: TGTGCCCAAGCAGGCTCTGGAAACACCATATATTTT. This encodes CAQAGSGNTIYF. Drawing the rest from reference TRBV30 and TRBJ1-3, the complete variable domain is SQTIHQWPATLVQPVGSPLSLECTVEGTSNPNLYWYRQAAGRGLQLLFYSVGIGQISSEVPQNLSASRPQDRQFILSSKKLLLSDSGFYLCAQAGSGNTIYFGEGSWLTVV.

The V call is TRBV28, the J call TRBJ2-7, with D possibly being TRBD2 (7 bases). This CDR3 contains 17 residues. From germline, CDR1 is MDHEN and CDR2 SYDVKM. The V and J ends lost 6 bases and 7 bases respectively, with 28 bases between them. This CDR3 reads CASSPRLRGRVKAEQYF. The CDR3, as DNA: TGTGCCAGCAGCCCCCGGCTGAGGGGGAGGGTGAAAGCTGAGCAGTACTTC.

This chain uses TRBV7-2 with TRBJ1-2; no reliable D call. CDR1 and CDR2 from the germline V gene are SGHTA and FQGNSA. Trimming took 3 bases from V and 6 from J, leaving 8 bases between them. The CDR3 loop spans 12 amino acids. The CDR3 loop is CASSFTGDGYTF. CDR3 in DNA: TGTGCCAGCAGCTTCACGGGAGATGGCTACACCTTC.

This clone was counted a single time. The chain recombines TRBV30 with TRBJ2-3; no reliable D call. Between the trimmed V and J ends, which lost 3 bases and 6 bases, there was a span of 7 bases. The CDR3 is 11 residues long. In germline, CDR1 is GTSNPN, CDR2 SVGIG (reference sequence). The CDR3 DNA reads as TGTGCCTGGAGCCCCGTCGATACGCAGTATTTT. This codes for CAWSPVDTQYF.

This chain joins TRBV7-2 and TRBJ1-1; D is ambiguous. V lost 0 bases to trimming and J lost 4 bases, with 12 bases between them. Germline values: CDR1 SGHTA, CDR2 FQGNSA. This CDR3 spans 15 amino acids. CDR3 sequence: CASSLAPGRGTEAFF. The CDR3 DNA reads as TGTGCCAGCAGCTTAGCCCCAGGACGGGGCACTGAAGCTTTCTTT.

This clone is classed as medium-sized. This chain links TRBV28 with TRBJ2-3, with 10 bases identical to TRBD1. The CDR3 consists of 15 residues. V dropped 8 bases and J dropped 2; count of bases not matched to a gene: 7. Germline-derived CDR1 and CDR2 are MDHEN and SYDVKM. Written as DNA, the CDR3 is TGTGCCAGCTCCGCCGGGACAGGGGTCACAGATACGCAGTATTTT. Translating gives CASSAGTGVTDTQYF.

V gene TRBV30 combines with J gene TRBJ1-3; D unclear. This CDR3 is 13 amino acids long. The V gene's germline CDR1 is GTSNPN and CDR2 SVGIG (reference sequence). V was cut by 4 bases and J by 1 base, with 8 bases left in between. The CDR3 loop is CAWTGVSGNTIYF. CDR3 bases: TGTGCCTGGACTGGAGTATCTGGAAACACCATATATTTT.

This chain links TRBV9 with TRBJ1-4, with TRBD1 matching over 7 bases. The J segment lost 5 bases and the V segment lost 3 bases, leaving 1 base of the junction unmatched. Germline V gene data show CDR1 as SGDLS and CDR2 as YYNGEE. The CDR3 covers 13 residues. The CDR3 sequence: CASSETGNEKLFF. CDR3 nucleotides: TGTGCCAGCAGCGAGACAGGGAATGAAAAACTGTTTTTT.

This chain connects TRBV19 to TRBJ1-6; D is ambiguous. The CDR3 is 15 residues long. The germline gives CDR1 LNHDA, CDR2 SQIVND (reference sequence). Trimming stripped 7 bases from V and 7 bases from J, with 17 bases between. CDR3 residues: CASTSMGGRNSPLHF. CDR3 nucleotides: TGTGCCAGTACTAGTATGGGTGGCAGAAATTCACCCCTCCACTTT.

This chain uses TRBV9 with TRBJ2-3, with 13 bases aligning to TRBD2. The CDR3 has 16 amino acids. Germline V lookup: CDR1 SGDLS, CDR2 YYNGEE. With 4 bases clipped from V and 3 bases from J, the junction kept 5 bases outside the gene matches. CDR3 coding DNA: TGTGCCAGCAGCCCGCGGACTAGCGGGGGAACAGATACGCAGTATTTT. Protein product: CASSPRTSGGTDTQYF.

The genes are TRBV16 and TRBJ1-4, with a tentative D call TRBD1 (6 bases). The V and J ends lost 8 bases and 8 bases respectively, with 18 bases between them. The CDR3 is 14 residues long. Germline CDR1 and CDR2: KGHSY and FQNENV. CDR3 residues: CASRLRGAEEKLFF. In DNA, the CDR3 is TGTGCCAGCCGACTCCGGGGGGCAGAAGAAAAACTGTTTTTT. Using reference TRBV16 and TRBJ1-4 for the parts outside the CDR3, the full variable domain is GEEVAQTPKHLVRGEGQKAKLYCAPIKGHSYVFWYQQVLKNEFKFLISFQNENVFDETGMPKERFSAKCLPNSPCSLEIQATKLEDSAVYFCASRLRGAEEKLFFGSGTQLSVL.

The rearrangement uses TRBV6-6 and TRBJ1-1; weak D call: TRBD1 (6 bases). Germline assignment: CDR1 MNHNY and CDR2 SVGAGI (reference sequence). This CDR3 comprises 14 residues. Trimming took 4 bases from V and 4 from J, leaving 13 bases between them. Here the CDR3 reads CASSFLTGSTEAFF. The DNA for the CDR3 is TGTGCCAGCAGTTTTCTTACAGGGTCCACTGAAGCTTTCTTT.

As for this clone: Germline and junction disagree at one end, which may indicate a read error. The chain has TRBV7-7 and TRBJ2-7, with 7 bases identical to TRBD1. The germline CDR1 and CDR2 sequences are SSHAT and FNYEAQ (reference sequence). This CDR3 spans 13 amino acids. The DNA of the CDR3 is TGTGCTAGCAGCCACCGACAGGGCTGGGAGCAGTACTTC. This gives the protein CASSHRQGWEQYF.

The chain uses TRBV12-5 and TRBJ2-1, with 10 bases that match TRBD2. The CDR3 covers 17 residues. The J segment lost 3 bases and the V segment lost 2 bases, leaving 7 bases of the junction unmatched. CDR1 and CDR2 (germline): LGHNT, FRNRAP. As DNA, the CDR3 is TGTGCTAGTGGTTTGTGGCCCCAGCGGGGGGGCTACAATGAGCAGTTCTTC. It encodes CASGLWPQRGGYNEQFF.

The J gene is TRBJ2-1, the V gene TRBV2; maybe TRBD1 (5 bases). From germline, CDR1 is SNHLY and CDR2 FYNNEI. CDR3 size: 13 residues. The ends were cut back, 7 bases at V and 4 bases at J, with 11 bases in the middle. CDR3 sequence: CASNRQTYNEQFF. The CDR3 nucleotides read TGTGCCAGCAACCGACAGACTTACAATGAGCAGTTCTTC.

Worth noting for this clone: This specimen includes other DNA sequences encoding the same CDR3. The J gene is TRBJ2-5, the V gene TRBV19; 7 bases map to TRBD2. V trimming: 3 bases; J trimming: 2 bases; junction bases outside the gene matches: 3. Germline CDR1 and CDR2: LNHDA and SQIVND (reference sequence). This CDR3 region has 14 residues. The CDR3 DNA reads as TGTGCCAGTAGTATCGGAGCGGGACAAGAGACCCAGTACTTC. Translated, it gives CASSIGAGQETQYF. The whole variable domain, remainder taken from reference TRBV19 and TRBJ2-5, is DGGITQSPKYLFRKEGQNVTLSCEQNLNHDAMYWYRQDPGQGLRLIYYSQIVNDFQKGDIAEGYSVSREKKESFPLTVTSAQKNPTAFYLCASSIGAGQETQYFGPGTRLLVL.